The rows below give T cell receptor beta chains drawn from one sample of a study of blood T cell repertoires in COVID-19. Assay used: immunoSEQ multiplex PCR; TCRdb lists only in-frame clones, some missing. This table holds 65,000 to 75,000 clones, over 70% found once. The sequenced sample was peripheral blood. Source of these receptors: a man aged 65 to 79 with acute or convalescent COVID-19. CDR3s include the opening cysteine and the closing phenylalanine or tryptophan. A D gene is named only where the DNA matches it firmly. Size tells how often a clone was seen (once, few, many) or the class of an expanded clone, and some rows leave it out.

>TRBV7-9|TRBJ1-1|NA|NA
CASSSQGREAFF
TGTGCCAGCAGCTCCCAGGGTCGGGAAGCTTTCTTT
>TRBV10-1|TRBJ2-7|NA|NA
CASSESGGSLEQYF
TGCGCCAGCAGTGAGTCTGGGGGGTCCCTCGAGCAGTACTTC
>TRBV10-3|TRBJ2-1|NA|NA
CATIGRLSTVNEQFF
TGTGCCACCATCGGGAGACTGTCTACCGTCAATGAGCAGTTCTTC
>TRBV27|TRBJ2-6|TRBD1|NA
CASSRDRVPGANVLTF
TGTGCCAGTAGCCGGGACAGGGTGCCTGGGGCCAACGTCCTGACTTTC
>TRBV12-3/TRBV12-4|TRBJ2-2|NA|NA
CASRFGQSGELFF
TGTGCCAGCAGGTTCGGACAATCCGGGGAGCTGTTTTTT
>TRBV19|TRBJ2-2|NA|NA
CASSSPGHSTGELFF
TGTGCCAGTAGTTCCCCCGGACACAGCACCGGGGAGCTGTTTTTT
>TRBV4-2|TRBJ1-3|NA|NA
CASSQGFQAGNTIYF
TGTGCCAGCAGCCAAGGGTTTCAGGCTGGAAACACCATATATTTT
>TRBV28|TRBJ2-5|NA|NA
CASSTDIQETQYF
TGTGCCAGCAGCACAGATATCCAAGAGACCCAGTACTTC
>TRBV24-1|TRBJ2-3|TRBD2|NA
CATSDHSGRGTDTQYF
TGTGCCACCAGTGATCATAGCGGGAGAGGGACAGATACGCAGTATTTT
>TRBV5-1|TRBJ1-1|NA|NA
CASSLAALAGMNTEAFF
TGCGCCAGCAGCTTGGCCGCCCTGGCAGGGATGAACACTGAAGCTTTCTTT
>TRBV10-3|TRBJ1-1|NA|NA
CAINTGPMNTEAFF
TGTGCCATCAACACAGGCCCCATGAACACTGAAGCTTTCTTT
>TRBV28|TRBJ2-7|NA|many
CASSLLPETYEQYF
TGTGCCAGCAGTTTATTGCCAGAAACCTACGAGCAGTACTTC
>TRBV28|TRBJ2-7|NA|NA
CASSLGGGGTYEQYF
TGTGCCAGCAGTCTCGGAGGCGGGGGCACCTACGAGCAGTACTTC
>TRBV6-5|TRBJ2-1|NA|NA
CASSPHFSSYNEQFF
TGTGCCAGCAGTCCTCATTTTAGCTCCTACAATGAGCAGTTCTTC
>TRBV28|TRBJ2-7|TRBD2|NA
CAGQGAGGNPYEQYF
TGTGCCGGTCAAGGGGCGGGAGGGAACCCCTACGAGCAGTACTTC
>TRBV27|TRBJ2-1|NA|once
CASSFELPSGTSSYNEQFF
TGTGCCAGCAGTTTTGAACTCCCCAGCGGGACAAGCTCCTACAATGAGCAGTTCTTC
>TRBV5-6|TRBJ2-2|NA|NA
CASSPGTTRELFF
TGTGCCAGCAGCCCTGGTACAACCAGGGAGCTGTTTTTT
>TRBV3-1/TRBV3-2|TRBJ1-5|NA|few
CASSQDLNQPQHF
TGTGCCAGCAGCCAAGACCTCAATCAGCCCCAGCATTTT
>TRBV2|TRBJ2-1|NA|few
CASSERRAYNEQFF
TGTGCCAGCAGTGAACGGAGAGCCTACAATGAGCAGTTCTTC
>TRBV7-2|TRBJ1-1|TRBD1|NA
CASSPEGANTEAFF
TGTGCCAGCAGCCCAGAGGGGGCCAACACTGAAGCTTTCTTT
>TRBV20-1|TRBJ1-4|NA|NA
CSARRNEKLFF
TGCAGTGCTAGGCGAAATGAAAAACTGTTTTTT
>TRBV27|TRBJ2-3|NA|NA
CASSQYRGFTDTQYF
TGTGCCAGCAGTCAATACCGGGGGTTCACAGATACGCAGTATTTT
>TRBV9|TRBJ2-1|NA|NA
CASSVGGRRANEQFF
TGTGCCAGCAGCGTAGGAGGCAGGAGGGCCAATGAGCAGTTCTTC
>TRBV3-1/TRBV3-2|TRBJ2-5|TRBD1|NA
CASSQGDSQETQYF
TGTGCCAGCAGCCAAGGGGACAGTCAAGAGACCCAGTACTTC
>TRBV18|TRBJ2-7|TRBD2|NA
CASSPPVTSGYEQYF
TGTGCCAGCTCACCGCCCGTGACTAGCGGCTACGAGCAGTACTTC
>TRBV9|TRBJ1-5|NA|NA
CASSAGHQNQPQHF
TGTGCCAGCAGCGCGGGACACCAAAATCAGCCCCAGCATTTT
>TRBV7-3|TRBJ2-7|TRBD1|NA
CASSPGQGSTPGHEQYF
TGTGCCAGCAGCCCTGGACAGGGGAGCACCCCCGGCCACGAGCAGTACTTC
>TRBV5-8|TRBJ2-1|TRBD2|many
CASSHAAGGSNEQFF
TGTGCCAGCAGCCACGCGGCGGGAGGGAGCAATGAGCAGTTCTTC
>TRBV9|TRBJ1-2|NA|NA
CASSVAPAGVSGYTF
TGTGCCAGCAGCGTAGCCCCGGCGGGGGTTAGTGGCTACACCTTC
>TRBV9|TRBJ2-3|TRBD2|NA
CASSPLGAGGSDTQYF
TGTGCCAGCAGTCCCCTGGGAGCGGGAGGTTCGGATACGCAGTATTTT
>TRBV28|TRBJ2-5|NA|NA
CASSPGWTQYF
TGTGCCAGCAGCCCGGGTTGGACCCAGTACTTC
>TRBV7-8|TRBJ1-4|NA|NA
CASSLRITNEKLFF
TGTGCCAGCTCCCTCAGAATAACTAATGAAAAACTGTTTTTT
>TRBV12-3/TRBV12-4|TRBJ2-1|NA|few
CASSPGGSGEQFF
TGTGCCAGCAGCCCCGGGGGTTCCGGTGAGCAGTTCTTC
>TRBV18|TRBJ2-5|NA|NA
CASSPRQTGKETQYF
TGTGCCAGCTCACCAAGGCAAACAGGGAAAGAGACCCAGTACTTC
>TRBV7-6|TRBJ2-1|TRBD2|NA
CASSLLGEGSYNEQFF
TGTGCCAGCAGCCTTCTGGGGGAGGGCTCCTACAATGAGCAGTTCTTC
>TRBV6-5|TRBJ1-1|TRBD1|few
CASSQLDRTPFF
TGTGCCAGCAGTCAACTGGACAGGACGCCTTTCTTT
>TRBV7-9|TRBJ2-1|TRBD2|NA
CASAGEENEQFF
TGTGCCAGTGCGGGAGAGGAGAATGAGCAGTTCTTC
>TRBV3-1/TRBV3-2|TRBJ2-7|NA|NA
CASSQDLTKGYEQYF
TGTGCCAGCAGCCAGGACCTAACGAAGGGGTACGAGCAGTACTTC
>TRBV11-2|TRBJ1-3|NA|NA
CASSLGPGRNTIYF
TGTGCCAGCAGCTTAGGTCCAGGCCGGAACACCATATATTTT
>TRBV28|TRBJ2-5|NA|NA
CASERDRGETQYF
TGTGCCAGCGAAAGGGATCGGGGAGAGACCCAGTACTTC
>TRBV5-1|TRBJ1-3|TRBD1|NA
CASRSGTGSGNTIYF
TGCGCCAGCAGGTCCGGGACAGGGTCTGGAAACACCATATATTTT
>TRBV2|TRBJ2-1|TRBD2|NA
CASSEAAGAGAGNEQFF
TGTGCCAGCAGTGAAGCGGCTGGGGCGGGAGCAGGGAATGAGCAGTTCTTC
>TRBV2|TRBJ2-5|TRBD2|NA
CASSQFYPPLAGGQETQYF
TGTGCCAGCAGTCAATTCTACCCCCCACTAGCGGGAGGGCAAGAGACCCAGTACTTC
>TRBV28|TRBJ1-4|NA|NA
CASSPGTEKLFF
TGTGCCAGCAGTCCCGGGACAGAAAAACTGTTTTTT
>TRBV5-4|TRBJ1-3|NA|NA
CASSRDIKEGNTIYF
TGTGCCAGCAGCCGGGACATCAAAGAGGGAAACACCATATATTTT
>TRBV7-3|TRBJ2-2|TRBD2|NA
CASSPATSGRGTGELFF
TGTGCCAGCAGCCCCGCGACTAGCGGGAGAGGTACCGGGGAGCTGTTTTTT
>TRBV29-1|TRBJ2-4|TRBD1|NA
CSATGGIIQYF
TGCAGCGCCACAGGGGGGATCATTCAGTACTTC
>TRBV5-1|TRBJ2-3|TRBD2|NA
CASSRDLLAGDTQYF
TGCGCCAGCAGCAGGGACCTTCTAGCGGGAGATACGCAGTATTTT
>TRBV27|TRBJ2-6|TRBD2|NA
CASSSLAGAVAGANVLTF
TGTGCCAGCAGTTCACTAGCGGGAGCCGTTGCTGGGGCCAACGTCCTGACTTTC
>TRBV5-1|TRBJ2-1|TRBD2|few
CASSLTSGNSYNEQFF
TGCGCCAGCAGCTTGACTAGCGGGAACTCCTACAATGAGCAGTTCTTC
>TRBV28|TRBJ2-6|NA|NA
CASNWRGGANVLTF
TGTGCCAGCAATTGGAGAGGTGGGGCCAACGTCCTGACTTTC
>TRBV7-8|TRBJ1-3|NA|NA
CASTFSGTGVGNTIYF
TGTGCCAGCACTTTTTCCGGGACGGGAGTTGGAAACACCATATATTTT